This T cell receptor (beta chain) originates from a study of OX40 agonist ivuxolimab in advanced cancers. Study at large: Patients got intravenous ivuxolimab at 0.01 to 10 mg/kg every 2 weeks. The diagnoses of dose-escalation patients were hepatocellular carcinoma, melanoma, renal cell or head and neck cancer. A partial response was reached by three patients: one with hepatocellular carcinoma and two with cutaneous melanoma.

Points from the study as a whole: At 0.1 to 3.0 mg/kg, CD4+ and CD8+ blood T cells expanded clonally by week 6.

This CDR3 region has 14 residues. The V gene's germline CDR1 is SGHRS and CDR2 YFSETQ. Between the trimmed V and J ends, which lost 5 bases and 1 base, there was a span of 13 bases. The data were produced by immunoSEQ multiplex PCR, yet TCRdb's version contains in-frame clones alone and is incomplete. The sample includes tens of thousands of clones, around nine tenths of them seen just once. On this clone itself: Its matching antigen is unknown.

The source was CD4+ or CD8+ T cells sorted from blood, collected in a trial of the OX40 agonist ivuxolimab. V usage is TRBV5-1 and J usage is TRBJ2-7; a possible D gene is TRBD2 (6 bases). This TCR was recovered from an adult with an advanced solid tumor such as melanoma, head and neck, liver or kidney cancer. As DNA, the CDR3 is TGCGCCAGCAGACCTCCTCGGGAGTCCTACGAGCAGTACTTC. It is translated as CASRPPRESYEQYF.